This record covers a single TCR beta chain. This PCR relied on a set of 60 Vbeta primers and 13 Jbeta primers. Method: immunoSEQ multiplex PCR; TCRdb's copy keeps in-frame clones and lacks some. This sample carries some 140,000 clones, 75% of them seen once, and the ten largest clones take around 3.2%. The junction had 10 bases not matched to a gene; V was cut back by 5 bases and J by 4 bases. The CDR3 is 19 amino acids. Germline V gives CDR1 PRHDT, CDR2 FYEKMQ (reference sequence). This entry comes from a study of cytomegalovirus exposure and HLA in healthy donors. The rearrangement uses TRBV13 and TRBJ2-2; the match to TRBD2 covers 16 bases. The sequenced sample was PBMCs. The clonotype originates from a man aged 25 to 40 in good health and CMV-seronegative. CDR3 loop: CASSPWGLAGGSGTGELFF. In DNA form, the CDR3 reads TGTGCCAGCAGCCCCTGGGGACTAGCGGGAGGGTCGGGCACCGGGGAGCTGTTTTTT.